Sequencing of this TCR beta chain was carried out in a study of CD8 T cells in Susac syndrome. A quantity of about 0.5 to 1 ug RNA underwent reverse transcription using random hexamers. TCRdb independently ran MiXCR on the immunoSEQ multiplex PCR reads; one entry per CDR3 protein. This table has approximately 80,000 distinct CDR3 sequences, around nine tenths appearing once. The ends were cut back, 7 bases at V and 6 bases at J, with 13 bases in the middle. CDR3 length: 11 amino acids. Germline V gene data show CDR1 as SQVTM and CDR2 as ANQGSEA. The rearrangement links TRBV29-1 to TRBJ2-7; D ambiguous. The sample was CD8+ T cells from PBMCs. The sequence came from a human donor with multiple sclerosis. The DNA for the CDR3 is TGCAGCGCTAGAGGAGCAGGCGAGCAGTACTTC. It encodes CSARGAGEQYF.